This TCR beta chain was observed in a study of T cells in Graves' hyperthyroidism and ophthalmopathy. Study-level findings and limits: A median about 6.5 months before onset, the model predicted ophthalmopathy. The authors' 13 V-J model separated ophthalmopathy from stable hyperthyroidism.

The CDR3 runs to 15 residues. CDR1 DFQATT and CDR2 SNEGSKA come from the germline V gene (reference sequence). J lost 2 bases, V lost 3 bases, and 9 bases had no gene match. This clonotype was recorded at least ten times. Its specificity is unknown. Authors of the study amplified TCR beta CDR3 regions from RNA transcripts. TCR CDR3 regions were first amplified by RT-PCR with HTBI primers. MiXCR, applied by TCRdb to the multiplex PCR reads, yields one record per CDR3 protein. The table records about 360,000 distinct CDR3 sequences, 15% to 19% of them present only once. The receptor was isolated from a woman aged 18-35 years with Graves' hyperthyroidism that later progressed to Graves' ophthalmopathy. J is TRBJ2-7 and V is TRBV20-1, with 8 bases aligning to TRBD2. Sequenced sample: blood. CDR3 region: CSARALQREPYEQYF. The DNA of the CDR3 is TGCAGTGCTAGGGCTTTACAGCGGGAGCCCTACGAGCAGTACTTC.